This is a list of T cell receptor beta chains from one sample in a study of blood T cell repertoires in COVID-19. Data came from immunoSEQ multiplex PCR; TCRdb stores just in-frame clones and leaves some out. The table shows 200,000 or so clones, with roughly 80% occurring only once. The sequenced material came from peripheral blood. The receptors originated from a man aged 60 to 69 with active or convalescent COVID-19. Both conserved end residues are part of each CDR3. D genes are given only for firm matches. Only part of the rows carry a size: once, few, many, or a class if the clone is expanded.

abundance	d_gene	v_gene	j_gene	CDR3nt	CDR3aa
NA	TRBD1	TRBV5-6	TRBJ1-4	TGTGCCAGCAGCTTGCTCCCAGGGGGCGGTGAAAAACTGTTTTTT	CASSLLPGGGEKLFF
NA	TRBD1	TRBV10-3	TRBJ1-3	TGTGCCATCAGTGACTGGGACAGGGGGCAGGGTGGAAACACCATATATTTT	CAISDWDRGQGGNTIYF
NA	NA	TRBV4-2	TRBJ2-5	TGTGCCAGCAGCCAAGGGGCAGGGTCCGCGGAGACCCAGTACTTC	CASSQGAGSAETQYF
once	NA	TRBV18	TRBJ2-5	TGTGCCAGTTTAGCGGGTACAGGGGAGACCCAGTACTTC	CASLAGTGETQYF
NA	TRBD1	TRBV6-1	TRBJ2-7	TGTGCCAGCAGTGATGGGACAGGGTCATCGGTCTTC	CASSDGTGSSVF
few	TRBD2	TRBV7-3	TRBJ2-3	TGTGCCAGCAGCTCCGGACTAGCGGCCGGCGATACGCAGTATTTT	CASSSGLAAGDTQYF
NA	TRBD1	TRBV4-2	TRBJ2-2	TGTGCCAGCAGCCAAGGTACTGGACCGGGGACAGGTGAGACCAACACCGGGGAGCTGTTTTTT	CASSQGTGPGTGETNTGELFF
NA	NA	TRBV24-1	TRBJ2-1	TGTGCCACCAGTGATTCGCAGACCTACAATGAGCAGTTCTTC	CATSDSQTYNEQFF
once	NA	TRBV7-6	TRBJ1-4	TGTGCCAGCAGCCGTGGCGGGTATAATGAAAAACTGTTTTTT	CASSRGGYNEKLFF
NA	NA	TRBV7-3	TRBJ2-2	TGTGCCAGCAGCCTAACAGGGGGGGTTAGGACCGGGAAGCTGTTTTTT	CASSLTGGVRTGKLFF
NA	NA	TRBV10-3	TRBJ2-5	TGTGCCATCAGTGAGTCAGGGCAGGGCCAAGAGACCCAGTACTTC	CAISESGQGQETQYF
NA	TRBD2	TRBV19	TRBJ2-1	TGTGCCAGTAGTGCCGGCGGCCCTAGCGGGTACAATGAGCAGTTCTTC	CASSAGGPSGYNEQFF
NA	TRBD1	TRBV18	TRBJ2-4	TGTGCCAGCTCACTCGGGACAGCTAAAAACATTCAGTACTTC	CASSLGTAKNIQYF
NA	TRBD1	TRBV20-1	TRBJ1-5	TGCAGTGCTAGTAGGCCCAGGGGGGATCTAAGCAATCAGCCCCAGCATTTT	CSASRPRGDLSNQPQHF
NA	TRBD2	TRBV28	TRBJ2-1	TGTGCCAGTTTCCAGCGGGGGAGCTCCTACAATGAGCAGTTCTTC	CASFQRGSSYNEQFF
NA	TRBD2	TRBV7-3	TRBJ2-2	TGTGCCAGCAGCTCCCGACTAGCGGGAGTTCCCGGGGAGCTGTTTTTT	CASSSRLAGVPGELFF
once	TRBD2	TRBV11-2	TRBJ2-7	TGTGCCAGCAGCTCCAGCGGCGGGAGGGCCGGAGAGCAGTACTTC	CASSSSGGRAGEQYF
few	NA	TRBV12-3/TRBV12-4	TRBJ1-2	TGTGCCAGCAGTGCGGGGAGGGTCGGCTACACCTTC	CASSAGRVGYTF
NA	TRBD1	TRBV27	TRBJ1-1	TGTGCCAGCAGTCCACGGACAGGGCGGAACACTGAAGCTTTCTTT	CASSPRTGRNTEAFF
NA	NA	TRBV6-5	TRBJ2-3	TGTGCCAGCATACCCGCGGGGGCCCGTGCAGATACGCAGTATTTT	CASIPAGARADTQYF
NA	TRBD1	TRBV27	TRBJ2-7	TGTGCCAGCAGTTTAGGTGGTCGACAGGGGGCACACGAGCAGTACTTC	CASSLGGRQGAHEQYF
NA	NA	TRBV16	TRBJ2-3	TGTGCCAGCAGCCAGGCGGACTTATGTACGCAGTATTTT	CASSQADLCTQYF
NA	NA	TRBV7-9	TRBJ2-3	TGTGCCAGCAGCCCACGCCCGGACTTAACAGATACGCAGTATTTT	CASSPRPDLTDTQYF